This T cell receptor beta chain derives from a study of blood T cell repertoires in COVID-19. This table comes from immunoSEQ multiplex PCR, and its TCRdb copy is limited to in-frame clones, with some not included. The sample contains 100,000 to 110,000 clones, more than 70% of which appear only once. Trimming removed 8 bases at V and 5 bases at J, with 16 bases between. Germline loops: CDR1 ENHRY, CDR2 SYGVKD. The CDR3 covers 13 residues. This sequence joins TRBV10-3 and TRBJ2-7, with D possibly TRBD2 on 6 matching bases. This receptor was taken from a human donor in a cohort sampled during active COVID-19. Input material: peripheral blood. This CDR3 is CAIAGPGRDEQYF. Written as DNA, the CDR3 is TGTGCCATCGCGGGGCCGGGACGCGACGAGCAGTACTTC.